This note documents a single T cell receptor beta chain sequence. Its antigen is not yet known. No much larger clone is present one base from it, and per-base qualities are unavailable. The source of the sample is a study of immune aging and cytomegalovirus after organ transplant (dated by TCRdb to the early 2020s). In the study overall: Three-drug immunosuppression with prednisone, tacrolimus, and mycophenolate was given to all transplant recipients.

Libraries were constructed by single-cell sequencing. These reads were obtained on an Illumina NovaSeq 6000. For cell capture and library preparation, the team used the BD Rhapsody Targeted mRNA and AbSeq Reagent Kit in a microwell format. The libraries included TCR, sample tags, AbSeq, and targeted mRNA drawn from the Human T-Cell Expression Panel together with custom TOX and TOX2 primers. Sequencing of the libraries was done on an Illumina NovaSeq. In the paper's pipeline: The analysis covered fewer than 13,000 cells in total, of which about 7,000 were CD8 T cells and 4494 were CD8 T cells with an identifiable TCR CDR3. On the Seven Bridges Genomics platform, raw data were run through the BD Rhapsody Targeted Analysis Pipeline with V(D)J processing. SeqGeq 1.6.0 was used for quality control, Sample Tag demultiplexing with Lex-BDSMK, clone identification with VDJ Explorer, and Seurat clustering. A clone was considered non-expanded if it made up <1% of CD8 T cells, and considered a clonal expansion if it made up >2.5% of the sample. TCRdb trimmed public reads at Q25 via fastp, called clones via MiXCR and kept in-frame beta chains. CDR3 protein sequences are deduplicated, and each keeps its most common genes and DNA. TCRdb, not the original authors, processed these V and J calls. The sample table holds about 21,000 distinct CDR3 sequences, of which around 33% were seen once. Clones ranked in the top ten supply less than 30% of the sample.

Results and caveats for the whole study, not just this receptor: Large clones contained a bigger proportion of TEMRA cells, and over time the seven largest clones (around 2,000 cells) picked up aged and TEMRA cells and lost TCM cells. Since the sequencing data did not include a CD57 measurement, a conservative gene-based definition of aging was used in its place. Post-transplant increases in aged-phenotype cells were observed regardless of clone size, following viremia and occurring earlier in large clones (days 200-264) than in small clones.

Explained via the paper, the time point label denotes: five sample-tagged time points from pre-transplant (day -1) to day 368 post-transplant, pooled. PBMC were thawed and then stimulated for more than ten hours with a CMV IE-1 overlapping peptide library, with no transport inhibitors added. After being thawed and rested overnight, the cells were stimulated in R10 medium along with CD28/CD49d costimulation. The IE-1 peptide library consisted of 15-amino-acid peptides overlapping by 11 amino acids. Each time point was barcoded with BD Single-Cell Multiplexing Kit Sample Tags, pooled, and stained with oligo-conjugated anti-CD45RA plus sorting antibodies. A BD FACSAria III was used to sort CMV-responsive CD8+CD137+ and CD4+CD154+ T cells at 4-way purity. Blood samples were drawn into EDTA vacutainers and processed by Ficoll gradient within 1-24 hours. According to the germline V gene, CDR1 reads SGHTA and CDR2 reads FQGTGA. Including cysteine and phenylalanine, the CDR3 has 15 amino acids. CDR3 DNA is the only sequence kept; it has 45 bases, read in frame from the first base. V has 5 bases trimmed and J has 0 bases trimmed; junction bases matching no gene number 4.

Rearrangement joined TRBV7-3 to TRBJ2-1; 7 of the junction bases match TRBD1. This sequence originates from a female donor who had a heart transplant and CMV viremia. Material: CMV peptide-activated CD4+ and CD8+ T cells sorted from blood, obtained at five time points, pooled. The cell subset or site label here, explained by the study, means: sorted CD8+CD137+ and CD4+CD154+ T cells after about 12 h CMV IE-1 peptide stimulation. The DNA sequence is TGTGCCAGCAGCCTTGAGGGGGCCTCCTACAATGAGCAGTTCTTC. Translated, it reads CASSLEGASYNEQFF. The variable domain in full, with residues beyond the CDR3 obtained from the reference TRBV7-3 and TRBJ2-1 genes, is GAGVSQTPSNKVTEKGKYVELRCDPISGHTALYWYRQSLGQGPEFLIYFQGTGAADDSGLPNDRFFAVRPEGSVSTLKIQRTERGDSAVYLCASSLEGASYNEQFFGPGTRLTVL.